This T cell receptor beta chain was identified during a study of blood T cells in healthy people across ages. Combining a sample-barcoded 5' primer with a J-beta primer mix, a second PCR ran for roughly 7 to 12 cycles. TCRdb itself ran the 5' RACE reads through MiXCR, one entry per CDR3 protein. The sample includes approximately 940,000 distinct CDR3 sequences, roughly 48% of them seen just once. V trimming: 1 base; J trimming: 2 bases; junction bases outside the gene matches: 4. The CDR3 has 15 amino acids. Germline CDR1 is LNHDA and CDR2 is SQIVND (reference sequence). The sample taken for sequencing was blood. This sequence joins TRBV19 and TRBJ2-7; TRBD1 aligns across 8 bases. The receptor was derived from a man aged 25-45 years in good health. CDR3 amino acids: CASSIGRTGTYEQYF. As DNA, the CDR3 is TGTGCCAGTAGTATAGGCCGGACAGGGACCTACGAGCAGTACTTC.